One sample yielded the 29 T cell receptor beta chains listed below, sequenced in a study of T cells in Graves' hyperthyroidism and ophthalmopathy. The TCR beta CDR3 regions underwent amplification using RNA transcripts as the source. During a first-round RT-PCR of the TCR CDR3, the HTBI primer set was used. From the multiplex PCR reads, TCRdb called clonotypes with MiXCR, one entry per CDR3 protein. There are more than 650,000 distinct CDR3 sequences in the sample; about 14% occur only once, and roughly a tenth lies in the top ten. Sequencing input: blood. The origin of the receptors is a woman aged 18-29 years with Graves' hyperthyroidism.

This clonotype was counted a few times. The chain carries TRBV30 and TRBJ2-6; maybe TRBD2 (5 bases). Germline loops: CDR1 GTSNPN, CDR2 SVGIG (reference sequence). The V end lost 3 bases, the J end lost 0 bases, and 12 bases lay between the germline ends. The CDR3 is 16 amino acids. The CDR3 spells CAWSYTRGSGANVLTF. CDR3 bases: TGTGCCTGGAGCTACACCCGGGGCTCTGGGGCCAACGTCCTGACTTTC.

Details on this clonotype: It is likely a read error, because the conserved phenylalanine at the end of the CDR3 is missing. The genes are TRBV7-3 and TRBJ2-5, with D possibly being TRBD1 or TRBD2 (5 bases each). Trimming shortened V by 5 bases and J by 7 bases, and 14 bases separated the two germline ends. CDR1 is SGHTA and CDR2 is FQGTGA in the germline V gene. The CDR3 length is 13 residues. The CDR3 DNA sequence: TGTGCCAGCAGCCCAAGGCCGAGGGGGACCCAGTACGTC. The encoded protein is CASSPRPRGTQYV.

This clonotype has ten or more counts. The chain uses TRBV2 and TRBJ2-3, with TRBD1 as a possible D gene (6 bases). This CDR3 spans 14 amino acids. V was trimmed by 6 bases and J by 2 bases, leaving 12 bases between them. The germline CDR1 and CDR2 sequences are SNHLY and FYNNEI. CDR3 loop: CASSADRNTDTQYF. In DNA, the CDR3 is TGTGCCAGCAGCGCCGACAGGAACACAGATACGCAGTATTTT.

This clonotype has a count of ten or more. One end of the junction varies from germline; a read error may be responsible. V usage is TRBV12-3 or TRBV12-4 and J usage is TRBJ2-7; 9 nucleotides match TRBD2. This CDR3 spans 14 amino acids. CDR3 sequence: CASSIAGVRDEQYF. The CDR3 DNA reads TGTGCCAGCAGTATAGCGGGAGTTAGGGACGAGCAGTACTTC.

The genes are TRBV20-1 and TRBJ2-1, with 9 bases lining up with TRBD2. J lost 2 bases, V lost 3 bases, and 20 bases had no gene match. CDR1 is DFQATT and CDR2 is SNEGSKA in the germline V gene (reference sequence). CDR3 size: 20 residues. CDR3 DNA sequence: TGCAGTGCTAGGGCACCCGGGACTAGCCGAGAGGGGCTACCCTACAATGAGCAGTTCTTC. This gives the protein CSARAPGTSREGLPYNEQFF.

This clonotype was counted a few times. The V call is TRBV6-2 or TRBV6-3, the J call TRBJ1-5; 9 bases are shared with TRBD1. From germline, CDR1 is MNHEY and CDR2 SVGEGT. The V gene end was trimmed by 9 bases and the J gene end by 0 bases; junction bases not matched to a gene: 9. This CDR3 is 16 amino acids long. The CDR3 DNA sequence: TGTGCCAGTCAGGGACAGGGCCTTTATAGCAATCAGCCCCAGCATTTT. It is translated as CASQGQGLYSNQPQHF.

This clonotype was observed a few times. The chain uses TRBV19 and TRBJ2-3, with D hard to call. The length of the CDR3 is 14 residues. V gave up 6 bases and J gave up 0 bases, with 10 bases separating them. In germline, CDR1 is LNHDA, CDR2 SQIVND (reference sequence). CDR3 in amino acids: CASRDTPSTDTQYF. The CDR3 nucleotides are TGTGCCAGTAGAGACACCCCAAGCACAGATACGCAGTATTTT.

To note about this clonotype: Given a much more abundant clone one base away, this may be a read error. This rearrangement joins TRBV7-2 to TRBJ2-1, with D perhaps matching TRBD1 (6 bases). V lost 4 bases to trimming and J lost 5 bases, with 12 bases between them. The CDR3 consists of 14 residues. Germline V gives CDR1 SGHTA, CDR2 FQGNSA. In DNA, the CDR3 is TGTGCCAGCAGCTCAGGGGCCAGTAACAATGAGCAGTTCTTC. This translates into CASSSGASNNEQFF.

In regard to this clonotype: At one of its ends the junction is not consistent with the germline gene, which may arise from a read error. The CDR3 loop reads CTSSFPGSVNEQFF. CDR3 nucleotide sequence: TGCACCAGCAGCTTCCCGGGGAGCGTCAATGAGCAGTTCTTC. This chain connects TRBV5-1 to TRBJ2-1; weak D call: TRBD2 (5 bases). The length of the CDR3 is 14 residues. Germline V gives CDR1 SGHRS, CDR2 YFSETQ.

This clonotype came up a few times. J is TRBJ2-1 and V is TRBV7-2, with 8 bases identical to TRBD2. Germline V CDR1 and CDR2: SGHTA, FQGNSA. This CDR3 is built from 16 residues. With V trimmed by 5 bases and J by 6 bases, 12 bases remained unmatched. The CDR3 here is CASSPRFGRALNEQFF. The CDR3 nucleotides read TGTGCCAGCAGCCCCCGTTTCGGGAGGGCCCTCAATGAGCAGTTCTTC.

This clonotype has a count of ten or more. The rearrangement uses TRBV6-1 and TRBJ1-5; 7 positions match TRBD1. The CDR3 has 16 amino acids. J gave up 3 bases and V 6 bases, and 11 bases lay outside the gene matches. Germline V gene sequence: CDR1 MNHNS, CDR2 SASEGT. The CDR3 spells CASRPLLTGSNQPQHF. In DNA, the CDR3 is TGTGCCAGCAGACCCCTCTTGACAGGGTCCAATCAGCCCCAGCATTTT.

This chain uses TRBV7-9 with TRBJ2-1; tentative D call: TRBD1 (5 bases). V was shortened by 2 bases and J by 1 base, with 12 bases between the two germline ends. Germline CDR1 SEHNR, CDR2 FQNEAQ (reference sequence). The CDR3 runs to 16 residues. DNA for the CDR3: TGTGCCAGCAGCTTACCCACAGGACGTTCCTACAATGAGCAGTTCTTC. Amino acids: CASSLPTGRSYNEQFF.

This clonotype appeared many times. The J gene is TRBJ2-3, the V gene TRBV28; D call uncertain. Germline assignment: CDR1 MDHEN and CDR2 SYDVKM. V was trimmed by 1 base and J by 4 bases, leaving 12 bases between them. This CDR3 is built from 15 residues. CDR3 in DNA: TGTGCCAGCAGTTTATCCCTGCTACTCGCAGATACGCAGTATTTT. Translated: CASSLSLLLADTQYF.

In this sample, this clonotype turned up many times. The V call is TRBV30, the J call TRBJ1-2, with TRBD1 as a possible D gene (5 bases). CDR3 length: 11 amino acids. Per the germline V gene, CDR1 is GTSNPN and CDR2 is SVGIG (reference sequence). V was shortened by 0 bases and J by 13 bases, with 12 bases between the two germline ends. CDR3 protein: CAWSVNAGTTF. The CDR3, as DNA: TGTGCCTGGAGTGTAAACGCAGGGACCACCTTC.

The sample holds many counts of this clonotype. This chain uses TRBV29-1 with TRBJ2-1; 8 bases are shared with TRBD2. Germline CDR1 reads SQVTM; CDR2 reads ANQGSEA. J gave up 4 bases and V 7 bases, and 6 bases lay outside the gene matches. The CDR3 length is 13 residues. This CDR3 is CSAKTSAYNEQFF. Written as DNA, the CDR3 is TGCAGCGCTAAGACTAGCGCATACAATGAGCAGTTCTTC.

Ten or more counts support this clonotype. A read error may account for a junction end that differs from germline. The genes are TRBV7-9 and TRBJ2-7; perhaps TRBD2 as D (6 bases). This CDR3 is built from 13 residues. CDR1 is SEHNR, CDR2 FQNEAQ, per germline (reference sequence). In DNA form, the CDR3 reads TGCGCCAGCAGCTTGGAGGGACCATACGAGCAGTACTTC. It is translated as CASSLEGPYEQYF.

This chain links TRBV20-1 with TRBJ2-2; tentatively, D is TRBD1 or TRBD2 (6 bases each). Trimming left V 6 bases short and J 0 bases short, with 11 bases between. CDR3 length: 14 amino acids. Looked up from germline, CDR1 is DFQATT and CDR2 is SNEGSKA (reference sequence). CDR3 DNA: TGCAGTGCGATGGAGGGGGCGAACACCGGGGAGCTGTTTTTT. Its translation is CSAMEGANTGELFF.

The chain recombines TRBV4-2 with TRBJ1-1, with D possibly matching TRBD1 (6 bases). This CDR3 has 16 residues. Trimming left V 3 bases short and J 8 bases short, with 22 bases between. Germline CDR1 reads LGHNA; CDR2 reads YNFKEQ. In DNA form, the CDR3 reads TGTGCCAGCAGCCATCTAAAAAGAGGGGGGGAACCGGAAGCTTTCTTT. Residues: CASSHLKRGGEPEAFF.

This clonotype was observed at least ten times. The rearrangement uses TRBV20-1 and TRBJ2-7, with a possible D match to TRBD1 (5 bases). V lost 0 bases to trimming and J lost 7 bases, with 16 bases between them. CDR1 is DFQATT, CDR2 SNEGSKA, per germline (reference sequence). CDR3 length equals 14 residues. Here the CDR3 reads CSAREPAGHQEQYF. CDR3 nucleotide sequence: TGCAGTGCTAGAGAGCCGGCCGGACACCAAGAGCAGTACTTC.

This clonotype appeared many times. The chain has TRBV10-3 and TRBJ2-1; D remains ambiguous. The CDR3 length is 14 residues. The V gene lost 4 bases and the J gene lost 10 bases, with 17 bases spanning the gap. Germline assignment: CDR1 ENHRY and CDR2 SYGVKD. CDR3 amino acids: CAISAQEEFYEQFF. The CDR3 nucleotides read TGTGCCATCAGTGCCCAGGAAGAATTCTACGAGCAGTTCTTC.

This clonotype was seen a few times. CDR3 amino acids: CASTLGTGGNQPQHF. The CDR3 region has the DNA TGTGCCAGTACCTTAGGAACGGGGGGCAATCAGCCCCAGCATTTT. The V and J genes are TRBV19 and TRBJ1-5; D is perhaps TRBD1 (5 bases). Germline V gives CDR1 LNHDA, CDR2 SQIVND (reference sequence). V gave up 7 bases and J gave up 2 bases, with 15 bases separating them. The CDR3 runs 15 residues.

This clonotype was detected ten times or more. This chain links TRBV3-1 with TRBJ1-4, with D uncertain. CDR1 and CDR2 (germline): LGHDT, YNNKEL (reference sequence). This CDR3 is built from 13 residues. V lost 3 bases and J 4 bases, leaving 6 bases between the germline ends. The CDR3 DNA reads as TGTGCCAGCAGCCAGGGTTTTAATGAAAAACTGTTTTTT. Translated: CASSQGFNEKLFF.

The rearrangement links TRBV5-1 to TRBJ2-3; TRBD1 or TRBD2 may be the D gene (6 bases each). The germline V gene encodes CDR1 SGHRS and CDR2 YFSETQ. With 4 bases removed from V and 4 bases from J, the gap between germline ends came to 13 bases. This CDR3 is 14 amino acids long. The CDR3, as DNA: TGCGCCAGCAGCCGGGGGCTAGAGTCAGATACGCAGTATTTT. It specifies CASSRGLESDTQYF.

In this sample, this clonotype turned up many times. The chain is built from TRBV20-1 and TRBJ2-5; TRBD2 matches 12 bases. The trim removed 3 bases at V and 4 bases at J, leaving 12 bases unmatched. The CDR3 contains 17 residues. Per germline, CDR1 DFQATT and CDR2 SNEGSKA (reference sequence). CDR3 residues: CSASGRLLAGGRETQYF. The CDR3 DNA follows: TGCAGTGCTAGTGGCCGTCTACTAGCGGGAGGACGAGAGACCCAGTACTTC.

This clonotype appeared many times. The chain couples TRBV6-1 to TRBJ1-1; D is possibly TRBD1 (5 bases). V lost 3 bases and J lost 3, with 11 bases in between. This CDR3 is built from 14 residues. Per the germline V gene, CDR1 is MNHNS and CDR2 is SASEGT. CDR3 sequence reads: CASSEDGGYTEAFF. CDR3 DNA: TGTGCCAGCAGTGAGGACGGGGGATACACTGAAGCTTTCTTT.

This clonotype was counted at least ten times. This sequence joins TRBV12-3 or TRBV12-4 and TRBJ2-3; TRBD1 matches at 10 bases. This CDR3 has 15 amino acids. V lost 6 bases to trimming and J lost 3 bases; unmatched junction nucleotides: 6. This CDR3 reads CASSPDRGRTDTQYF. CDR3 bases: TGTGCCAGCAGCCCTGACAGGGGGCGGACAGATACGCAGTATTTT.

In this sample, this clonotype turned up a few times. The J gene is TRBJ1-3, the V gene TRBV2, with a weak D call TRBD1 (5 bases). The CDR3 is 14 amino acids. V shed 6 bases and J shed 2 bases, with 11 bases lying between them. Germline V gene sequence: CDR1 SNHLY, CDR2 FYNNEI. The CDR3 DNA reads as TGTGCCAGCAGCGCTCCAGGGACTGGAAACACCATATATTTT. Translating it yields CASSAPGTGNTIYF.

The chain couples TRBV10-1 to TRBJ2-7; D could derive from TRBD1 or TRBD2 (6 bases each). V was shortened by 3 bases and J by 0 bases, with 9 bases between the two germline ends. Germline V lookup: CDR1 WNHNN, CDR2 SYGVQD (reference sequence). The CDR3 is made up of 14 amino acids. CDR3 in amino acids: CASSEGGPSYEQYF. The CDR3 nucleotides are TGCGCCAGCAGTGAAGGGGGGCCCTCCTACGAGCAGTACTTC.

CDR3 in amino acids: CSARDLGLAYNEQFF. The DNA of the CDR3 is TGCAGTGCTAGAGATCTTGGGCTAGCCTACAATGAGCAGTTCTTC. The rearrangement links TRBV20-1 to TRBJ2-1; D unclear. The V gene lost 0 bases and the J gene lost 2 bases, with 11 bases spanning the gap. CDR1 is DFQATT and CDR2 is SNEGSKA in the germline V gene (reference sequence). The CDR3 covers 15 residues.